This TCR beta chain was obtained from a study of tumor-infiltrating lymphocytes in oesophageal squamous cell carcinoma. From the PCR reads, TCRdb called clonotypes with MiXCR, one entry per CDR3 protein. The sample consists of over 15,000 distinct CDR3 sequences, around two fifths of them appearing once. From germline, CDR1 is MNHNS and CDR2 SASEGT. Losses at the gene ends were 6 bases for V and 11 bases for J; bases not matched to a gene: 9. The CDR3 sequence is 12 residues long. This clonotype occurred many times. This may stem from a read error, because a much larger clone lies one nucleotide away.

This TCR derives from a male donor with esophageal squamous cell carcinoma. The sequencing sample was made of blood. This rearrangement joins TRBV6-1 to TRBJ2-5; 7 nucleotides match TRBD1. The CDR3 protein is CASSARTGEQYF. In DNA, the CDR3 is TGTGCCAGCAGCGCCCGGACAGGTGAGCAGTACTTC.